This entry describes one T cell receptor (beta chain). Its target is not known. This entry is derived from a study of cytomegalovirus exposure and HLA in healthy donors. Study in general: As released early, the data held about 85 million unique TCRs from HLA-typed donors.

Broader study findings: A later analysis reported that several of the most significant clusters appeared to be linked to common viral pathogens, among them Epstein-Barr virus. TCR beta chains associated with HLA were, in a later analysis, more clonally expanded than equally common others. The study designated 150 or so TCR beta chains cytomegalovirus-associated.

Germline assignment: CDR1 SGHNT and CDR2 YYREEE (reference sequence). This CDR3 region has 19 residues. With V trimmed by 2 bases and J by 4 bases, 20 bases remained unmatched. In the PCR, 60 Vbeta and 13 Jbeta primers were used. Libraries were prepared by immunoSEQ multiplex PCR; TCRdb keeps only in-frame clonotypes and omits some of them. The repertoire has more than 80,000 clones, 60% to 85% of them found once; the top ten carry 5.5% to 7%. Sequenced input: PBMCs. This sequence originates from a man aged 18 to 30 in good health and CMV-seropositive. The J gene is TRBJ1-1, the V gene TRBV5-4, with TRBD1 matching over 7 bases. The CDR3 spells CASSFIGRGQAGGGTEAFF. CDR3 sequence (DNA): TGTGCCAGCAGCTTTATTGGCCGCGGACAGGCCGGGGGGGGCACTGAAGCTTTCTTT.